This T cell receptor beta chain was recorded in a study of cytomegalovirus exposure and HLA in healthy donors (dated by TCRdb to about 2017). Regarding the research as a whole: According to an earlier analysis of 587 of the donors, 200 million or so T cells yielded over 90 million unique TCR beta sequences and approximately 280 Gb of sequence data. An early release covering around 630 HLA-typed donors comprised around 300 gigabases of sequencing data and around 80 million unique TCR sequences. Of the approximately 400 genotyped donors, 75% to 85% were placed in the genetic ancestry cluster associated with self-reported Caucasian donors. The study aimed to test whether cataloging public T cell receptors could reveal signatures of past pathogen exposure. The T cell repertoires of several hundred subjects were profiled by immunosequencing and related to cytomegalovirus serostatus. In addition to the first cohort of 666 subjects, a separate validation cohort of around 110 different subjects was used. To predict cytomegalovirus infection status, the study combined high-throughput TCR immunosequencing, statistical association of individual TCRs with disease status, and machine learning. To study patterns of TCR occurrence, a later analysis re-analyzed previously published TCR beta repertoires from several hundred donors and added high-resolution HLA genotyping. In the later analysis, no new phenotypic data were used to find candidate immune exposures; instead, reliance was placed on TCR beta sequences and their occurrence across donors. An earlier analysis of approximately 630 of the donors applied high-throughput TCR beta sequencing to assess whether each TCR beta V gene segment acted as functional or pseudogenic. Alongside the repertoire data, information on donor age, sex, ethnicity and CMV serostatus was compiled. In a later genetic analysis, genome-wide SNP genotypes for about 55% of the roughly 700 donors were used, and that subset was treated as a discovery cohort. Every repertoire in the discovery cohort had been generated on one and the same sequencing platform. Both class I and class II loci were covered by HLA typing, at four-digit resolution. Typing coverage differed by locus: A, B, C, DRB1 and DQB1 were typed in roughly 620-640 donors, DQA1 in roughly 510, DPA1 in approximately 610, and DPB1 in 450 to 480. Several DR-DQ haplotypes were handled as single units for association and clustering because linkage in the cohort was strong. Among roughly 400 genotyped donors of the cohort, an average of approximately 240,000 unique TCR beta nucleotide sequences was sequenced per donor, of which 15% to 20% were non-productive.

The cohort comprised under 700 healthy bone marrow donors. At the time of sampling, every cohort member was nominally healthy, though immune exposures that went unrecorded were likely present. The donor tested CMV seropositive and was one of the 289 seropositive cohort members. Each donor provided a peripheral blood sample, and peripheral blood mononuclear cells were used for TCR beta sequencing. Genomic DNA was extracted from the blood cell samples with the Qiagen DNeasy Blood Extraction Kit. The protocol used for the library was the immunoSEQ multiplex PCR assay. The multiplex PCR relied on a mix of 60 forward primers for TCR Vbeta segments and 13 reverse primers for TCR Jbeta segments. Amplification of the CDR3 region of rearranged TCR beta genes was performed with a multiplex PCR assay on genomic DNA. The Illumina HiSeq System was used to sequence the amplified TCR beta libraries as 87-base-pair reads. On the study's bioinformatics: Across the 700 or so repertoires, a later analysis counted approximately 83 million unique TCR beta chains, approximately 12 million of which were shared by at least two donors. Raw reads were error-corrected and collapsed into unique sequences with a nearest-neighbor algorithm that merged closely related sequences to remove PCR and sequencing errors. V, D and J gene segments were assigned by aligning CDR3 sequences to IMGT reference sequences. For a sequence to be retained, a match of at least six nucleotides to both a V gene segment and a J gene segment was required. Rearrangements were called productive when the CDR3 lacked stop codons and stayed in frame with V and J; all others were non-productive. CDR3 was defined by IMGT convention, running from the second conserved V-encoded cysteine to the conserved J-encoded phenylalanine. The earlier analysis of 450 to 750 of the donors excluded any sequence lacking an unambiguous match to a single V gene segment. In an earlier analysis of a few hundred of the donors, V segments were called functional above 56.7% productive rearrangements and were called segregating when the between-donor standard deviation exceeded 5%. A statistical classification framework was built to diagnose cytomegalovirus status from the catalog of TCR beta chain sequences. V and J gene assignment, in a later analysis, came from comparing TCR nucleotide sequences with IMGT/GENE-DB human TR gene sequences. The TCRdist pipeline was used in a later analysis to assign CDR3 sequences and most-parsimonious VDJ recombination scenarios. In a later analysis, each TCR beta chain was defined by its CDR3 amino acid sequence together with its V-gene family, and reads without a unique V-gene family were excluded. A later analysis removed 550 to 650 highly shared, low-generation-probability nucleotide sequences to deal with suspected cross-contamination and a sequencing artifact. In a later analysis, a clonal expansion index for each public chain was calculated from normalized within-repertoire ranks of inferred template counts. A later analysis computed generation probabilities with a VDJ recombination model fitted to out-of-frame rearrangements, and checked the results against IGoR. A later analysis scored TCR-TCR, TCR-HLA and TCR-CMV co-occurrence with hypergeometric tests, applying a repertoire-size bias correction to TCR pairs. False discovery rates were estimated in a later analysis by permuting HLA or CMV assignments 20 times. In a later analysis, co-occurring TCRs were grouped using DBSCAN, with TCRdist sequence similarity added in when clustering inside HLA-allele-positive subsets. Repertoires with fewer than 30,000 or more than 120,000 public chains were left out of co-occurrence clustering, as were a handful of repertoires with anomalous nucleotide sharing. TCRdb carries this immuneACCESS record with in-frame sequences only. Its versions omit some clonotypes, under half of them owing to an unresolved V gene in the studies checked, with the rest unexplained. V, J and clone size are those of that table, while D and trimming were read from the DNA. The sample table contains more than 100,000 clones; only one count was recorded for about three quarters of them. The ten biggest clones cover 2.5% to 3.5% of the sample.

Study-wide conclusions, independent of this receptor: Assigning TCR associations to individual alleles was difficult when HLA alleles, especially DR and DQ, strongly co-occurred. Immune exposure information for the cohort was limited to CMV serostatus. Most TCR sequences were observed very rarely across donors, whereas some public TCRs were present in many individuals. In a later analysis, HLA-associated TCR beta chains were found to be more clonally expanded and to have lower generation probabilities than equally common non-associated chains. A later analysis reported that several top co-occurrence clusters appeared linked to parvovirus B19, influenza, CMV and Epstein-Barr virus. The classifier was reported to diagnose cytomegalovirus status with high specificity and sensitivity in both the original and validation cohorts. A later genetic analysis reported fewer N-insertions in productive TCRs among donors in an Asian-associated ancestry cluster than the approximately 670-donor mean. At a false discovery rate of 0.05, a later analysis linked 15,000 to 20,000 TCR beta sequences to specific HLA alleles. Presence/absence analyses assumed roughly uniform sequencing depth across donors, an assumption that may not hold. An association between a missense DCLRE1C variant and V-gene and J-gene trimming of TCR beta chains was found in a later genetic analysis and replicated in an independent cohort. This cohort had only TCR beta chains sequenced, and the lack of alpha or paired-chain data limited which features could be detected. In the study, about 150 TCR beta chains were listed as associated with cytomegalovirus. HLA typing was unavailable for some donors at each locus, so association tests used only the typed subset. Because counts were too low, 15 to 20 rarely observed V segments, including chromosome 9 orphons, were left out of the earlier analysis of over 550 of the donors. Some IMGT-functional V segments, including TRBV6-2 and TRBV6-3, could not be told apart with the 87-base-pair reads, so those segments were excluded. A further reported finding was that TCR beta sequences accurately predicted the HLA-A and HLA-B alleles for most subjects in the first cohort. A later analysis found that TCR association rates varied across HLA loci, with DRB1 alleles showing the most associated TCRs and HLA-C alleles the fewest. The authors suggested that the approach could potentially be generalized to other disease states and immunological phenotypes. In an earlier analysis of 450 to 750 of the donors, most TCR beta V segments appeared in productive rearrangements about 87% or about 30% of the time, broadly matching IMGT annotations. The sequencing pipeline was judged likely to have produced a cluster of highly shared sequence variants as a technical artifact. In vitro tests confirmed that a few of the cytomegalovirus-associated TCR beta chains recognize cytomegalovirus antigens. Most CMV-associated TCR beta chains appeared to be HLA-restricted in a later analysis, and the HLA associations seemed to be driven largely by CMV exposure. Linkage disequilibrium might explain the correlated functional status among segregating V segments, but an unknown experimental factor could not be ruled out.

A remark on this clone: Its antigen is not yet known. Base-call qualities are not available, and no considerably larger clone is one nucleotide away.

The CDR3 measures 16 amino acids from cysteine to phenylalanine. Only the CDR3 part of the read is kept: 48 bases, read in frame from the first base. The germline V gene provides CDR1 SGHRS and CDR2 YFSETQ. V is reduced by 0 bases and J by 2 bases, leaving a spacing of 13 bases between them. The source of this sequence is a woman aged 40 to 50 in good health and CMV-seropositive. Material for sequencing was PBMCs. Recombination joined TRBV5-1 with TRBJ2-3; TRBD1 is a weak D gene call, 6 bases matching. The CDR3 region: CASSLEPRGNTDTQYF. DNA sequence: TGCGCCAGCAGCTTGGAGCCCAGGGGCAACACAGATACGCAGTATTTT.